The 21 T cell receptor beta chains below all came from one sample that was sequenced in a study of response to subunit inactivated influenza vaccine. TCRdb itself ran the RT-PCR reads through MiXCR, one entry per CDR3 protein. Of about half a million distinct CDR3 sequences detected, around 25% appear once; the ten largest clones hold 1.5% to 2%. Sequencing was performed on CD4+ T cells sorted from PBMCs, taken roughly 5 days after vaccination. The origin of the receptors is a man between 45 and 60 years old who received an inactivated influenza vaccine.

This clonotype was detected a few times. The chain carries TRBV6-1 and TRBJ1-1; D is perhaps TRBD1 (6 bases). The CDR3 covers 15 residues. Germline assignment: CDR1 MNHNS and CDR2 SASEGT. Trimming pared 5 bases from V and 1 base from J, leaving 14 bases between. CDR3 protein: CASSPQGNSNTEAFF. CDR3 DNA sequence: TGTGCCAGCAGTCCACAGGGAAACTCGAACACTGAAGCTTTCTTT.

This chain links TRBV20-1 with TRBJ2-3; 11 bases match TRBD2. Germline assignment: CDR1 DFQATT and CDR2 SNEGSKA (reference sequence). Germline trimming cut 5 bases from V and 5 bases from J; bases unmatched to any gene: 12. The CDR3 runs to 16 residues. This CDR3 is CSAPYLAGGLIDTQYF. CDR3 in DNA: TGCAGTGCTCCCTATTTAGCGGGAGGGCTAATAGATACGCAGTATTTT.

A few counts support this clonotype. The chain employs TRBV4-2 and TRBJ2-7, with D perhaps matching TRBD2 (6 bases). Germline CDR1 reads LGHNA; CDR2 reads YNFKEQ. Trimming removed 3 bases from V and 6 bases from J, with 15 bases in between. The CDR3 totals 14 residues. For the CDR3, the DNA is TGTGCCAGCAGCCAGGAGGGACCCCCGTCCGAGCAGTACTTC. Translating gives CASSQEGPPSEQYF.

The rearrangement uses TRBV7-9 and TRBJ1-5; D unclear. The CDR3 covers 15 residues. V gave up 1 base and J gave up 1 base, with 8 bases separating them. Germline assignment: CDR1 SEHNR and CDR2 FQNEAQ (reference sequence). The DNA of the CDR3 is TGTGCCAGCAGCTTAGAATCCGGGAGCAATCAGCCCCAGCATTTT. Encoded protein: CASSLESGSNQPQHF.

The J gene is TRBJ2-5, the V gene TRBV4-2; 7 positions match TRBD1. J was trimmed by 7 bases and V by 2 bases; bases with no gene match: 7. The germline V gene has CDR1 LGHNA and CDR2 YNFKEQ. The CDR3 consists of 14 residues. This chain's CDR3 is CASSQTGDRGTQYF. Here the CDR3 DNA reads TGTGCCAGCAGCCAAACAGGGGATAGAGGGACCCAGTACTTC.

The J gene is TRBJ2-1, the V gene TRBV24-1; 8 bases are a match to TRBD2. Trimming removed 4 bases from V and 6 bases from J; junction bases left unmatched: 10. The CDR3 covers 16 residues. From germline, CDR1 is KGHDR and CDR2 SFDVKD. CDR3 amino acids: CATSELGLAGANEQFF. DNA for the CDR3: TGTGCCACCAGTGAACTCGGACTAGCTGGGGCCAATGAGCAGTTCTTC.

This sequence joins TRBV11-1 and TRBJ2-3, with 9 bases identical to TRBD2. Germline CDR1 reads SGHAT; CDR2 reads FQDESV (reference sequence). V shed 5 bases, J shed 3 bases, and the junction held 15 bases outside the gene matches. This CDR3 is 18 amino acids long. The CDR3 region has the DNA TGTGCCAGCAGCCTCTACCTCATAGCGGGGGCAGGAACAGATACGCAGTATTTT. As protein: CASSLYLIAGAGTDTQYF.

This clonotype showed up just a few times. The chain couples TRBV5-1 to TRBJ2-5; D gene unclear. This CDR3 region has 13 residues. Trimming pared 4 bases from V and 5 bases from J, leaving 12 bases between. Germline CDR1 SGHRS, CDR2 YFSETQ. CDR3 amino acids: CASSPGGVETQYF. DNA of the CDR3: TGCGCCAGCAGCCCTGGCGGAGTGGAGACCCAGTACTTC.

The chain is built from TRBV11-2 and TRBJ2-7; D may match TRBD1 or TRBD2 (5 bases each). The CDR3 runs 15 residues. V was clipped by 4 bases and J by 1 base, with 14 bases between them. Germline V lookup: CDR1 SGHAT, CDR2 FQNNGV. The CDR3 coding sequence is TGTGCCAGCAGCTCCTGGGACCGGCCTTCCTACGAGCAGTACTTC. It translates to CASSSWDRPSYEQYF. Using reference TRBV11-2 and TRBJ2-7 for the parts outside the CDR3, the full variable domain is EAGVAQSPRYKIIEKRQSVAFWCNPISGHATLYWYQQILGQGPKLLIQFQNNGVVDDSQLPKDRFSAERLKGVDSTLKIQPAKLEDSAVYLCASSSWDRPSYEQYFGPGTRLTVT.

This clonotype occurred a few times. J is TRBJ2-2 and V is TRBV24-1, with D uncertain. The CDR3 sequence is 15 residues long. Germline values: CDR1 KGHDR, CDR2 SFDVKD. V lost 4 bases and J lost 3, with 11 bases in between. CDR3 DNA: TGTGCCACCAGTGACCTGAACCGGCACACCGGGGAGCTGTTTTTT. The encoded protein is CATSDLNRHTGELFF.

The rearrangement joins TRBV6-1 to TRBJ2-2; D gene uncertain. The CDR3 length is 14 residues. Looked up from germline, CDR1 is MNHNS and CDR2 is SASEGT. Trimming pared 5 bases from V and 1 base from J, leaving 8 bases between. The CDR3 protein is CASSLSLNTGELFF. The CDR3 nucleotides read TGTGCCAGCAGTCTTAGCTTGAACACCGGGGAGCTGTTTTTT.

The chain employs TRBV12-3 or TRBV12-4 and TRBJ2-7; TRBD2 matches 8 bases. The CDR3 has 14 amino acids. J was trimmed by 2 bases and V by 6 bases; bases with no gene match: 6. CDR3 residues: CASRNTGGPYEQYF. CDR3 coding DNA: TGTGCCAGCAGAAACACGGGAGGGCCCTACGAGCAGTACTTC.

The rearrangement joins TRBV4-3 to TRBJ1-6, with D uncertain. V was clipped by 0 bases and J by 7 bases, with 7 bases between them. Germline values: CDR1 LGHNA, CDR2 YSLEER. The CDR3 is 14 amino acids. CDR3 loop: CASSQDHRNSPLHF. CDR3 nucleotides: TGCGCCAGCAGCCAAGATCATCGGAATTCACCCCTCCACTTT.

This clonotype was seen a few times. The chain employs TRBV12-3 or TRBV12-4 and TRBJ1-5, with D possibly matching TRBD1 (6 bases). The CDR3 is made up of 13 amino acids. Deletions cut 6 bases from V and 7 bases from J, with 13 bases between. In nucleotides, the CDR3 is TGTGCCAGCAGCCAGGGAGGGGGACAGCCCCAGCATTTT. Protein sequence: CASSQGGGQPQHF.

This clonotype turned up a few times. This chain joins TRBV11-1 and TRBJ1-1; 9 bases match TRBD1. With V trimmed by 8 bases and J by 2 bases, 9 bases remained unmatched. CDR1 and CDR2 (germline): SGHAT, FQDESV (reference sequence). This CDR3 has 15 amino acids. CDR3 region: CASEKQGAGNTEAFF. The CDR3 DNA sequence: TGTGCCAGCGAGAAACAGGGGGCCGGAAACACTGAAGCTTTCTTT.

The chain couples TRBV6-1 to TRBJ2-7; D remains unclear. Germline CDR1 and CDR2: MNHNS and SASEGT. The CDR3 extends over 12 amino acids. V was cut by 6 bases and J by 2 bases, with 8 bases left in between. The CDR3: CASSGPPYEQYF. CDR3 DNA: TGTGCCAGCAGCGGACCTCCCTACGAGCAGTACTTC.

V usage is TRBV20-1 and J usage is TRBJ2-1; the match to TRBD2 covers 9 bases. Losses at the gene ends were 4 bases for V and 2 bases for J; bases not matched to a gene: 3. In germline, CDR1 is DFQATT, CDR2 SNEGSKA (reference sequence). The CDR3 totals 14 residues. In DNA form, the CDR3 reads TGCAGTGCTAATAGACTAGCGGCCTACAATGAGCAGTTCTTC. Its protein product is CSANRLAAYNEQFF.

This clonotype was observed at least ten times. The V gene is TRBV29-1, the J gene TRBJ2-5; TRBD1 might be the D (5 bases). With 6 bases removed from V and 1 base from J, the gap between germline ends came to 9 bases. This CDR3 is 12 amino acids long. Per germline, CDR1 SQVTM and CDR2 ANQGSEA. The CDR3 DNA reads TGCAGCGTGGACAACTCCCAAGAGACCCAGTACTTC. This translates into CSVDNSQETQYF.

V gene TRBV20-1 combines with J gene TRBJ2-1; D gene uncertain. The CDR3 has 13 residues. Trimming pared 3 bases from V and 3 bases from J, leaving 9 bases between. Germline loops: CDR1 DFQATT, CDR2 SNEGSKA (reference sequence). The CDR3 loop is CSASRRVYNEQFF. The CDR3 region has the DNA TGCAGTGCTAGCAGAAGGGTCTACAATGAGCAGTTCTTC.

The genes are TRBV7-2 and TRBJ1-6, with D tentatively TRBD1 (6 bases). The CDR3 is 15 amino acids. V was trimmed by 4 bases and J by 6 bases, leaving 13 bases between them. Germline values: CDR1 SGHTA, CDR2 FQGNSA. The CDR3 spells CASSSKTGPNSPLHF. The CDR3 region has the DNA TGTGCCAGCAGCTCCAAGACAGGTCCTAATTCACCCCTCCACTTT.

With respect to this clonotype: An end of the junction differs from the germline gene, which may be a read error. This chain links TRBV6-1 with TRBJ2-5, with D possibly matching TRBD1 (7 bases). Germline V lookup: CDR1 MNHNS, CDR2 SASEGT. The CDR3 extends over 14 amino acids. The CDR3 sequence is CASRGDLYQETQYF. The CDR3 DNA is TGTGCGAGCAGGGGGGACCTGTACCAAGAGACCCAGTACTTC.